This T cell receptor (beta chain) derives from a study of cytomegalovirus exposure and HLA in healthy donors. Primers for the PCR totalled 60 Vbeta and 13 Jbeta. Assay used: immunoSEQ multiplex PCR; TCRdb lists only in-frame clones, some missing. This table has some 100,000 clones, about 74% appearing once. Healthy bone marrow donors made up the donor group. Overall study results and limits: In presence/absence analyses, roughly uniform sequencing depth across donors was assumed. In a later analysis, HLA-associated beta chains showed higher expansion and lower generation probabilities than comparable chains.

The V gene lost 0 bases and the J gene lost 0 bases, with 7 bases spanning the gap. The CDR3 totals 15 residues. CDR1 SGHNT and CDR2 YYREEE come from the germline V gene (reference sequence). As to this clone: Its antigen is undetermined.

The receptor comes from a female donor in good health and CMV-seronegative. This chain uses TRBV5-4 with TRBJ1-3; D is uncertain. Sequenced material: PBMCs. The CDR3 DNA reads as TGTGCCAGCAGCTTGGCCGGGGACTCTGGAAACACCATATATTTT. This gives the protein CASSLAGDSGNTIYF. The full variable domain, its missing parts supplied by reference TRBV5-4 and TRBJ1-3, is ETGVTQSPTHLIKTRGQQVTLRCSSQSGHNTVSWYQQALGQGPQFIFQYYREEENGRGNFPPRFSGLQFPNYSSELNVNALELDDSALYLCASSLAGDSGNTIYFGEGSWLTVV.